The sequence of this TCR beta chain was determined in a study of T cell clones after liver transplantation. About the study: TCRbeta sequencing after a pre-transplant mixed lymphocyte reaction identified graft-donor-reactive clones, later tracked in post-transplant blood. HCV positivity affected three of eight recipients; the rest lacked autoimmune or viral indications. Findings and limits, study-wide: Circulating graft-donor-reactive CD4 TCRbeta sequences fell significantly post-transplant in 5 of 8 subjects.

As for this clone: Its specificity is not known.

The V gene lost 7 bases and the J gene lost 1 base, with 16 bases spanning the gap. The CDR3 spans 15 residues. Germline V gives CDR1 MNHNS, CDR2 SASEGT. Profiled with immunoSEQ multiplex PCR; TCRdb holds only in-frame clones, not every one. This table has roughly 120,000 clones, 90% appearing once. The sequenced sample was CD4+ T cells from blood, obtained 12 months after liver transplant. The chain links TRBV6-1 to TRBJ1-1; D is ambiguous. The receptor was derived from a human patient who received a liver transplant. The graft donor may account for some of the T cells. CDR3 nucleotide sequence: TGTGCCAGCACCTCGGAGCGTATCGGGAACACTGAAGCTTTCTTT. Translated, it gives CASTSERIGNTEAFF.